These 17 T cell receptor beta chains were sequenced from one sample in a study of blood T cell repertoires in COVID-19. Profiled with immunoSEQ multiplex PCR; TCRdb holds only in-frame clones, not every one. The sample lists some 78,000 clones; 80% to 95% were seen once. Sequences were obtained from peripheral blood. These receptors all stem from a woman in her forties or fifties in a cohort sampled during active COVID-19.

The chain recombines TRBV6-5 with TRBJ2-7, with a tentative D call TRBD1 (5 bases). V dropped 5 bases and J dropped 0 bases, with 8 bases sitting between them. CDR3 length: 13 amino acids. Per the germline V gene, CDR1 is MNHEY and CDR2 is SVGAGI. CDR3 in amino acids: CASSRTTSYEQYF. CDR3 nucleotide sequence: TGTGCCAGCAGTAGGACAACCTCCTACGAGCAGTACTTC.

The CDR3 coding sequence is TGTGCCAGCAGCGTAGCGGGACTACAAGAGACCCAGTACTTC. The encoded protein is CASSVAGLQETQYF. The chain combines TRBV9 with TRBJ2-5; 7 bases fit TRBD2. This CDR3 has 14 amino acids. Germline V gives CDR1 SGDLS, CDR2 YYNGEE. After removal of 0 bases from V and 2 bases from J, the junction contained 1 base not matched to a gene.

The genes are TRBV7-9 and TRBJ2-2; 10 bases line up with TRBD2. CDR3 size: 17 residues. Germline CDR1 is SEHNR and CDR2 is FQNEAQ (reference sequence). V shed 1 base, J shed 2 bases, and the junction held 4 bases outside the gene matches. CDR3 DNA: TGTGCCAGCAGCTTAGGAAAACTAGCGGGAAACACCGGGGAGCTGTTTTTT. It specifies CASSLGKLAGNTGELFF.

V is TRBV5-6 and J is TRBJ2-1; D ambiguous. This CDR3 region has 14 residues. With 7 bases removed from V and 8 bases from J, the gap between germline ends came to 19 bases. CDR1 and CDR2 (germline): SGHDT, YYEEEE. CDR3 bases: TGTGCCAGCTTTCCCGAGCTTCACCGGGATGAGCAGTTCTTC. Translating it yields CASFPELHRDEQFF.

This chain joins TRBV18 and TRBJ1-5, with 7 bases identical to TRBD1. Trimming at V came to 3 bases and at J to 2 bases, leaving 7 bases not matched to a gene. Germline V lookup: CDR1 KGHSH, CDR2 LQKENI. This CDR3 contains 16 residues. The CDR3: CASSPTGTEGNQPQHF. Here the CDR3 DNA reads TGTGCCAGCTCACCCACCGGGACAGAGGGCAATCAGCCCCAGCATTTT. Combining the CDR3 with reference TRBV18 and TRBJ1-5 gives the whole variable domain NAGVMQNPRHLVRRRGQEARLRCSPMKGHSHVYWYRQLPEEGLKFMVYLQKENIIDESGMPKERFSAEFPKEGPSILRIQQVVRGDSAAYFCASSPTGTEGNQPQHFGDGTRLSIL.

This clone showed up just once. J is TRBJ1-1 and V is TRBV18; possibly TRBD1 for D (6 bases). This CDR3 has 16 amino acids. Germline-derived CDR1 and CDR2 are KGHSH and LQKENI. Trimming removed 3 bases at V and 2 bases at J, with 16 bases between. In DNA, the CDR3 is TGTGCCAGCTCACCCCTCCCGGCAGGGGATAACACTGAAGCTTTCTTT. It translates to CASSPLPAGDNTEAFF.

This sequence joins TRBV3-1 (or the pseudogene TRBV3-2) and TRBJ2-3; D is ambiguous. V lost 1 base to trimming and J lost 2 bases, with 7 bases between them. CDR1 is LGHDT and CDR2 is YNNKEL in the germline V gene (reference sequence). The CDR3 extends over 14 amino acids. The CDR3 here is CASSQVSVTDTQYF. The CDR3 bases are TGTGCCAGCAGCCAAGTTTCAGTCACAGATACGCAGTATTTT.

The V call is TRBV6-4, the J call TRBJ2-5; D call uncertain. The CDR3 has 13 residues. Trimming took 4 bases from V and 5 from J, leaving 11 bases between them. The germline V gene encodes CDR1 MRHNA and CDR2 SNTAGT. The CDR3 DNA sequence: TGTGCCAGCAGTGCAGATCACGGGGAGACCCAGTACTTC. It codes for CASSADHGETQYF.

This chain links TRBV9 with TRBJ2-1, with 8 bases that match TRBD2. The CDR3 covers 16 residues. Unmatched junction bases numbered 16, after V lost 4 bases and J lost 10 bases. Germline V gene sequence: CDR1 SGDLS, CDR2 YYNGEE. CDR3 bases: TGTGCCAGCAGCCCCAGACTAGCGCAACCGCTTGACGAGCAGTTCTTC. Amino acids: CASSPRLAQPLDEQFF.

The CDR3 sequence is CASSLGDRANYGYTF. CDR3 DNA: TGTGCCAGCAGCCTAGGGGACAGGGCAAACTATGGCTACACCTTC. J is TRBJ1-2 and V is TRBV4-2, with 9 bases that match TRBD1. The germline CDR1 and CDR2 sequences are LGHNA and YNFKEQ. V was clipped by 4 bases and J by 2 bases; unmatched bases: 5. The CDR3 is made up of 15 amino acids.

This chain links TRBV28 with TRBJ1-5; D gene uncertain. The CDR3 is 17 residues long. V was cut by 5 bases and J by 1 base, with 18 bases left in between. Germline values: CDR1 MDHEN, CDR2 SYDVKM. The CDR3 DNA follows: TGTGCCAGCAGTATACATACCGGGATAGCCAGCAATCAGCCCCAGCATTTT. Translated: CASSIHTGIASNQPQHF.

V and J are TRBV2 and TRBJ2-7; possible D gene TRBD2, 5 bases. The V and J ends lost 6 bases and 0 bases respectively, with 6 bases between them. Germline-derived CDR1 and CDR2 are SNHLY and FYNNEI. The CDR3 spans 12 residues. Here the CDR3 DNA reads TGTGCCAGCAGCCGGGACTCCTACGAGCAGTACTTC. Translating it yields CASSRDSYEQYF.

V is TRBV11-2 and J is TRBJ1-4; 7 bases map to TRBD1. The CDR3 has 14 residues. Germline V CDR1 and CDR2: SGHAT, FQNNGV. V lost 3 bases and J lost 3; bases outside the gene matches: 1. The CDR3 loop reads CASSLGQSNEKLFF. The CDR3 coding sequence is TGTGCCAGCAGCTTGGGACAGTCTAATGAAAAACTGTTTTTT.

This sequence joins TRBV5-1 and TRBJ2-1, with TRBD2 matching 12 bases. V lost 0 bases, J lost 7 bases, and 2 bases stayed unmatched. The germline CDR1 and CDR2 sequences are SGHRS and YFSETQ. The CDR3 covers 15 residues. CDR3 in DNA: TGCGCCAGCAGCTTGGGGACTAGCGGGATTAATGAGCAGTTCTTC. Amino acids: CASSLGTSGINEQFF.

This sequence joins TRBV5-6 and TRBJ1-2, with 11 bases lining up with TRBD1. The CDR3 is made up of 14 amino acids. Germline V gene sequence: CDR1 SGHDT, CDR2 YYEEEE. J gave up 8 bases and V 3 bases, and 6 bases lay outside the gene matches. CDR3 nucleotides: TGTGCCAGCAGCTCCGGGACAGGGGGATTGGGCTACACCTTC. This codes for CASSSGTGGLGYTF.

This clone was found once. The chain carries TRBV4-2 and TRBJ2-7; D is uncertain. The V end lost 1 base, the J end lost 0 bases, and 10 bases lay between the germline ends. CDR1 and CDR2 from the germline V gene are LGHNA and YNFKEQ. There are 15 residues in the CDR3. The CDR3 is CASSQARLDSYEQYF. The CDR3, as DNA: TGTGCCAGCAGCCAAGCCCGACTTGACTCCTACGAGCAGTACTTC.

This clone was detected once. The V gene is TRBV6-1, the J gene TRBJ2-1; D might be TRBD2 (6 bases). The germline CDR1 and CDR2 sequences are MNHNS and SASEGT. Trimming took off 2 bases at V and 0 bases at J, with 8 bases between the two ends. The CDR3 runs 15 residues. The CDR3 region is CASSESGSSYNEQFF. The CDR3 DNA sequence: TGTGCCAGCAGTGAATCCGGGAGCTCCTACAATGAGCAGTTCTTC.